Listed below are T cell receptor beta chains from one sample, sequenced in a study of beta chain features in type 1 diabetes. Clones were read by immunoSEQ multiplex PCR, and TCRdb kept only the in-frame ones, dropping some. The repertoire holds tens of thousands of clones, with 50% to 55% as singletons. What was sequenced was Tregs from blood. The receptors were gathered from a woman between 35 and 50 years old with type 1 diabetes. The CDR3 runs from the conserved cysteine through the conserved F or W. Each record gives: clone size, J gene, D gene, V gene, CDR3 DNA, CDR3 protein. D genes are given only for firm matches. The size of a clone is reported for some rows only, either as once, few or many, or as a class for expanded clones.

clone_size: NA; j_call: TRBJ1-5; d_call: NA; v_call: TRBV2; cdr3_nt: TGTGCCAGCAGGGAGGGTGGGTGGCCCCAGCATTTT; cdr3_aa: CASREGGWPQHF
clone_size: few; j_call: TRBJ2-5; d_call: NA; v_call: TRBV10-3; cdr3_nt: TGTGCCACCACTAGTGTCGAGAAGACCCAGTACTTC; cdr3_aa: CATTSVEKTQYF
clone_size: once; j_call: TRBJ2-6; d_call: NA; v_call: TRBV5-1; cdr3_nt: TGCGCCAGCAGCTTGGGTTATGCTGGGGCCAACGTCCTGACTTTC; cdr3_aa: CASSLGYAGANVLTF
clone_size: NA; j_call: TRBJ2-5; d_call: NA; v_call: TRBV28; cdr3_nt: TGTGCCAGCAGTCCGCAGGGCCTACCAGGGGAGACCCAGTACTTC; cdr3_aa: CASSPQGLPGETQYF
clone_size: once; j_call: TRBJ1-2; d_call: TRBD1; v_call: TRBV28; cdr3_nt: TGTGCCAGTACGGACAGGGGGCGGAGTGGCTACACCTTC; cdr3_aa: CASTDRGRSGYTF
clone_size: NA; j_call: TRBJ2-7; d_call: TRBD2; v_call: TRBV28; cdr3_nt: TGTGCCAGCAGTTCCCCTACTAGCGGGAGTGGCGGCTACGAGCAGTACTTC; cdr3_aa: CASSSPTSGSGGYEQYF
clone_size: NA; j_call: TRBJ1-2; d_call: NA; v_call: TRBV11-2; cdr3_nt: TGTGCCAGCAGCCCCGGGATAGCTAACTATGGCTACACCTTC; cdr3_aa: CASSPGIANYGYTF
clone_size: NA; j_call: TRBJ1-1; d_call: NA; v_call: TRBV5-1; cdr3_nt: TGCGCCAGCAGCTCCACCGGGGTGATCACTGAAGCTTTCTTT; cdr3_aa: CASSSTGVITEAFF
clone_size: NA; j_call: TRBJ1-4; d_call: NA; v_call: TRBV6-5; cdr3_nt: TGTGCCAGCAGCTATGACAGGAGAAAACTGTTTTTT; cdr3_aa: CASSYDRRKLFF
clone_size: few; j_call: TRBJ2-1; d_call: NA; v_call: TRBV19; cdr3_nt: TGTGCCAGTAGTATAGCCCAGGGCGGATTAGGGGAGCAGTTCTTC; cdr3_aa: CASSIAQGGLGEQFF
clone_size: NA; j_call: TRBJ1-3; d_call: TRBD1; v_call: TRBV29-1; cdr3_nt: TGCAGCGCTGGGGACAGTCTGGCTGGAAACACCATATATTTT; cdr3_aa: CSAGDSLAGNTIYF
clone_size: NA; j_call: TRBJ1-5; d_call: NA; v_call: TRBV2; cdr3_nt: TGTGCCAGCAGGCCCCAACGGGGGACGCAGCCCCAGCATTTT; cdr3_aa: CASRPQRGTQPQHF
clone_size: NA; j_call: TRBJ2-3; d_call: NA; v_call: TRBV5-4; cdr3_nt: TGTGCCAGCAGCCCCGACTTGACGGGGTTGAGGCAGTATTTT; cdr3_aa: CASSPDLTGLRQYF
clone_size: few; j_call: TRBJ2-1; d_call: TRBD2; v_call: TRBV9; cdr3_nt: TGTGCCAGCAGCCCCCCAGGACTAGCGGGTGCCTACAATGAGCAGTTCTTC; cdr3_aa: CASSPPGLAGAYNEQFF
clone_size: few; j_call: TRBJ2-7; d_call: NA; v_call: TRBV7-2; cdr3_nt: TGTGCCAGCAGCTCCTACTCATCCTACGAGCAGTACTTC; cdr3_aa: CASSSYSSYEQYF
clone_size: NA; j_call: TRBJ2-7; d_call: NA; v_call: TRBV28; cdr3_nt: TGTGCCAGCAGCCCTTCAGCGGGACAAAAACCCTACGAGCAGTACTTC; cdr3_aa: CASSPSAGQKPYEQYF
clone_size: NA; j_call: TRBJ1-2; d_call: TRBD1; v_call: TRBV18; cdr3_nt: TGTGCCAGCTCACCGTCCGCAGAGGGGGCGGGTGGCTACACCTTC; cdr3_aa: CASSPSAEGAGGYTF
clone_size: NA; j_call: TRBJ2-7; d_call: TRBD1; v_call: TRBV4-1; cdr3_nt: TGCGCCAGCAGCCAAGGGGACAGGGAGCTCTACGAGCAGTACTTC; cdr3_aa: CASSQGDRELYEQYF
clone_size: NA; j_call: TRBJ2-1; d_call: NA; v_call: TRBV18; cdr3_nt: TGTGCCAGCTCACCTGGAACTAGTAAGAGTGAGCAGTTCTTC; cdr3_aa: CASSPGTSKSEQFF
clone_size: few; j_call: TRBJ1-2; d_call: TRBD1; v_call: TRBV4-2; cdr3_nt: TGTGCCAGCAGCCAAGACCCCTGGGACAGGGAAGTATACGGCTACACCTTC; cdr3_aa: CASSQDPWDREVYGYTF
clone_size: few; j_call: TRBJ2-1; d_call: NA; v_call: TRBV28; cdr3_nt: TGTGCCAGCATGACATACGGGGTCTCCTACAATGAGCAGTTCTTC; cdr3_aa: CASMTYGVSYNEQFF
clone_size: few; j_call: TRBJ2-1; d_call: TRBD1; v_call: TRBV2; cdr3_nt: TGTGCCAGCACCTCGCTTACAGGGGGGACCTACAATGAGCAGTTCTTC; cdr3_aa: CASTSLTGGTYNEQFF
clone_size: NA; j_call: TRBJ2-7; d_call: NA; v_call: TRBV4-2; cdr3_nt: TGTGCCAGCAGCCAAGATAGCGCCTACGAGCAGTACTTC; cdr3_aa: CASSQDSAYEQYF
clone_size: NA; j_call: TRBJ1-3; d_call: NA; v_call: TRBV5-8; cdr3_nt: TGTGCCAGCAGCTCTGGGGGGTACTCTGGAAACACCATATATTTT; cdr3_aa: CASSSGGYSGNTIYF
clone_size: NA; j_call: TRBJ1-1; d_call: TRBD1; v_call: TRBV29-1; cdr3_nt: TGCAGCGTCAAGCCACAGGGGTCTAACACTGAAGCTTTCTTT; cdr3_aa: CSVKPQGSNTEAFF
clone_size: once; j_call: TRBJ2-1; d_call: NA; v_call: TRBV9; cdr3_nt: TGTGCCAGCAGCGTAGATGGTAGCGGACGCGAGCAGTTCTTC; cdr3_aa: CASSVDGSGREQFF
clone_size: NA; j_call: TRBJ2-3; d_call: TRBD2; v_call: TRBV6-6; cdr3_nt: TGTGCCAGCAGTTACGATGGAGCGGGGGTAGCAGATACGCAGTATTTT; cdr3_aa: CASSYDGAGVADTQYF
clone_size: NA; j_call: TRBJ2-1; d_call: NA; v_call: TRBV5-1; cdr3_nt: TGCGCCAGCAGGTGGGGTAGGGGCAGCAATGAGCAGTTCTTC; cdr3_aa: CASRWGRGSNEQFF
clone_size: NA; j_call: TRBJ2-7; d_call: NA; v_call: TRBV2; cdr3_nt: TGTGCCAGCGGCAGGGAGGACGAGCAGTACTTC; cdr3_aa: CASGREDEQYF
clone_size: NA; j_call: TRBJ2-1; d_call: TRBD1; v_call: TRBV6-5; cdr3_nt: TGTGCCAGCAGTCCTGGACAGGGGGCGGATGAGCAGTTCTTC; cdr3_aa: CASSPGQGADEQFF
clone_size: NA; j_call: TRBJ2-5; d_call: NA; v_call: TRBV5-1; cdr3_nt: TGCGCCAGCAGTATCGAGGGTGAGACCCAGTACTTC; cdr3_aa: CASSIEGETQYF
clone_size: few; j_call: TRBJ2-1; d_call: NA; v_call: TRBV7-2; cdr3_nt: TGTGCCAGCAGCTTAGCGCACGATACAATTGATGAGCAGTTCTTC; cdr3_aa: CASSLAHDTIDEQFF
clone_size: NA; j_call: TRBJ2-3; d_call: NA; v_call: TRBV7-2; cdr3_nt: TGTGCCAGCAGCTCCCACCAGGGCACAGATACGCAGTATTTT; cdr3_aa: CASSSHQGTDTQYF
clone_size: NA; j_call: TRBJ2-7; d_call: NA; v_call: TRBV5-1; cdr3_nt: TGCGCCAGCAGCTGGACGGGGAGCTCCTACGAGCAGTACTTC; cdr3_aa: CASSWTGSSYEQYF
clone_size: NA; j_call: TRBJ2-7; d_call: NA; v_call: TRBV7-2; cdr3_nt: TGTGCCAGCAGCTCAAGACAGGTTGGGGGCCTATACGAGCAGTACTTC; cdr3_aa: CASSSRQVGGLYEQYF
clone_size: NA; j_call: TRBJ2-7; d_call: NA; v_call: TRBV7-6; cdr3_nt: TGTGCCAGCAGCTCAGCCTACGAGCAGTACTTC; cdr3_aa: CASSSAYEQYF
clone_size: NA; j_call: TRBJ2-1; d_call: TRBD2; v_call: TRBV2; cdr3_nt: TGTGCCAGCGGATCTAGCGGGGGGGCCAGGAATGAGCAGTTCTTC; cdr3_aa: CASGSSGGARNEQFF
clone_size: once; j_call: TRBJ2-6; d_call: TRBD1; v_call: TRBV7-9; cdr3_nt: TGTGCCAGCAGCCACCGGACAGGGGGAATCTCTGGGGCCAACGTCCTGACTTTC; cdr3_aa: CASSHRTGGISGANVLTF
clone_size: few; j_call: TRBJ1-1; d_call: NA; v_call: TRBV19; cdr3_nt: TGTGCCACTCAGGACAGACAGAACACTGAAGCTTTCTTT; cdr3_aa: CATQDRQNTEAFF
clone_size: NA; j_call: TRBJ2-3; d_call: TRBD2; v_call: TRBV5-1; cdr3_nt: TGCGCCAGCAGGCGGGACTACGACACAGATACGCAGTATTTT; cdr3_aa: CASRRDYDTDTQYF
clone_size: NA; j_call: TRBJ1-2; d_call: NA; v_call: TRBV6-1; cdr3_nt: TGTGCCAGCAGTTTCCGGGATCGCTATGGCTACACCTTC; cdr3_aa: CASSFRDRYGYTF
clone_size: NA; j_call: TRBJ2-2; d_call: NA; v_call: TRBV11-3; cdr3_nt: TGTGCCAGCAGCTCCAGGGTCACCGGGGAGCTGTTTTTT; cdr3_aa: CASSSRVTGELFF
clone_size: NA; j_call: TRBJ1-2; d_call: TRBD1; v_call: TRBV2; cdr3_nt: TGTGCCAGACAAGTGCGGCAGGGGGGCGAAGGCTACACCTTC; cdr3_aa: CARQVRQGGEGYTF
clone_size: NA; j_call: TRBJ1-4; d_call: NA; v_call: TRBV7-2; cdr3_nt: TGTGCCAGCACGGCGGATGGTAATGAAAAACTGTTTTTT; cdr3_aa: CASTADGNEKLFF
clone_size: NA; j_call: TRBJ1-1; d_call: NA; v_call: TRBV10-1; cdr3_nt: TGCGCCAGCAGTGAGATTGAGGGAGGAACTGAAGCTTTCTTT; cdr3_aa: CASSEIEGGTEAFF
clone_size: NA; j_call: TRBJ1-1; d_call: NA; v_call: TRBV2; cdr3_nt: TGTGCCAGCAGGGGGGCCGGGAAGGCTGAAGCTTTCTTT; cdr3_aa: CASRGAGKAEAFF
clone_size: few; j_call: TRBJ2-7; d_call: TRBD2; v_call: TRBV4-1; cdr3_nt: TGCGCCAGCAGCCAAGTAAGTCAAGCGGGGAGCCGGGAGCAGTACTTC; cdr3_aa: CASSQVSQAGSREQYF
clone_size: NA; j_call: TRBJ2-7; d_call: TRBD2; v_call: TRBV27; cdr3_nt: TGTGCCAGCAGTAAACGGACTAGCGGGAGGGCTCACGAGCAGTACTTC; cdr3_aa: CASSKRTSGRAHEQYF
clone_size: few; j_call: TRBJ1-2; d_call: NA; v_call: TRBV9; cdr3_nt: TGTGCCAGCAGCGTAGCCCTTTGGGCAGGGAGGGCCTATGGCTACACCTTC; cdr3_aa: CASSVALWAGRAYGYTF
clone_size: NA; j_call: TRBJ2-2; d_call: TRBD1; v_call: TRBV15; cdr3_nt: TGTGCCACCAGCAGCCCAGGGGGTTCCGGGGAGCTGTTTTTT; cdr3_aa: CATSSPGGSGELFF
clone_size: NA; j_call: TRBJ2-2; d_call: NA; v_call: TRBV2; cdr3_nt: TGTGCCAGCAGATGGACACAGAACACCGGGGAGCTGTTTTTT; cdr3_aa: CASRWTQNTGELFF
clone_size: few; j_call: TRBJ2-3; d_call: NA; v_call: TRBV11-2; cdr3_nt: TGTGCCAGCAGCTTAGAAATCGGGGAGGTGGACACAGATACGCAGTATTTT; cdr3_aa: CASSLEIGEVDTDTQYF
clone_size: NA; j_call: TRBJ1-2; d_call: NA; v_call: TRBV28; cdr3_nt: TGTGCCAGCAGTGGCCCCGGGAGGGACTTTAGATATGGCTACACCTTC; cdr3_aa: CASSGPGRDFRYGYTF
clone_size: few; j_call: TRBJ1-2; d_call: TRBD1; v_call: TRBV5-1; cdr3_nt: TGCGCCAGCAGCTTGACGGGACAGGGGACTGGCTACACCTTC; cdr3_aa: CASSLTGQGTGYTF
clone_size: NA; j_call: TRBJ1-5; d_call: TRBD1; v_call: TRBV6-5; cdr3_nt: TGTGCCAGCAAAGCGACAGGGGACCCCGGTCAGCCCCAGCATTTT; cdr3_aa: CASKATGDPGQPQHF